These 17 T cell receptor beta chains were sequenced from one sample in a study of blood T cell repertoires in COVID-19. Sequencing used immunoSEQ multiplex PCR; TCRdb keeps in-frame clones, though not all of them. The sample contains around 56,000 clones, around 90% of which appear only once. Sequencing input: peripheral blood. The receptors originated from a woman aged 60-70 years with active or convalescent COVID-19.

The chain recombines TRBV28 with TRBJ2-7, with 8 bases aligning to TRBD1. Germline V lookup: CDR1 MDHEN, CDR2 SYDVKM. V shed 5 bases and J 7 bases; nucleotides not matched to a gene: 19. The CDR3 length is 17 residues. The CDR3 region has the DNA TGTGCCAGCAGTACAGTCCCTTCAGGGGGCAGGGTTGGGGAGCAGTACTTC. It is translated as CASSTVPSGGRVGEQYF.

J is TRBJ2-5 and V is TRBV24-1; unclear D gene. Trimming stripped 4 bases from V and 5 bases from J, with 10 bases between. This CDR3 is built from 13 residues. Germline assignment: CDR1 KGHDR and CDR2 SFDVKD. The chain's CDR3 is CATSEELWETQYF. The DNA for the CDR3 is TGTGCCACCAGTGAAGAGCTTTGGGAGACCCAGTACTTC.

This clone was seen once. The chain combines TRBV28 with TRBJ1-1, with 10 bases matching TRBD1. In germline, CDR1 is MDHEN, CDR2 SYDVKM. Trimming cost V 4 bases and J 5 bases; bases outside gene matches: 7. CDR3 length: 15 residues. The CDR3 here is CASSSPTGGYTEAFF. DNA of the CDR3: TGTGCCAGCAGTTCCCCGACAGGGGGCTATACTGAAGCTTTCTTT.

The V gene is TRBV13, the J gene TRBJ2-1, with TRBD2 identical over 14 bases. Per germline, CDR1 PRHDT and CDR2 FYEKMQ (reference sequence). This CDR3 is 17 amino acids long. The J segment lost 4 bases and the V segment lost 5 bases, leaving 7 bases of the junction unmatched. The CDR3 reads CASSPTSGGVYYNEQFF. The CDR3 nucleotides read TGTGCCAGCAGCCCGACTAGCGGGGGGGTCTATTACAATGAGCAGTTCTTC.

The CDR3 loop reads CASFSGGAYYNEQFF. The CDR3 DNA is TGTGCCAGCTTCTCGGGAGGGGCCTATTACAATGAGCAGTTCTTC. The rearrangement joins TRBV6-5 to TRBJ2-1; 8 bases match TRBD2. This CDR3 is built from 15 residues. The germline gives CDR1 MNHEY, CDR2 SVGAGI. Trimming cost V 8 bases and J 4 bases; bases outside gene matches: 10.

The chain employs TRBV5-1 and TRBJ2-7; a possible D gene is TRBD1 (6 bases). Germline CDR1 and CDR2: SGHRS and YFSETQ. The CDR3 is made up of 14 amino acids. Trimming left V 1 base short and J 3 bases short, with 11 bases between. CDR3 loop: CASSLYGTLYEQYF. The DNA for the CDR3 is TGCGCCAGCAGCTTGTATGGGACACTCTACGAGCAGTACTTC. The variable domain in full, with the rest retrieved from reference TRBV5-1 and TRBJ2-7, is KAGVTQTPRYLIKTRGQQVTLSCSPISGHRSVSWYQQTPGQGLQFLFEYFSETQRNKGNFPGRFSGRQFSNSRSEMNVSTLELGDSALYLCASSLYGTLYEQYFGPGTRLTVT.

The chain is built from TRBV5-8 and TRBJ2-2, with 7 positions matching TRBD1. Trimming cost V 4 bases and J 5 bases; bases outside gene matches: 5. The CDR3 extends over 14 amino acids. Germline lookup yields CDR1 SGHTS and CDR2 YDEGEE. The CDR3 loop is CASSRDRETGELFF. In nucleotides, the CDR3 is TGTGCCAGCAGCCGGGACAGAGAAACCGGGGAGCTGTTTTTT.

The chain links TRBV6-5 to TRBJ1-5, with a possible D match to TRBD1 (6 bases). V dropped 9 bases and J dropped 7 bases, with 16 bases sitting between them. This CDR3 region has 13 residues. Germline CDR1 is MNHEY and CDR2 is SVGAGI. The CDR3 sequence: CASTFPGAQPQHF. The CDR3 coding sequence is TGTGCCAGTACTTTTCCAGGGGCCCAGCCCCAGCATTTT.

The table lists this clone with a count of one. The CDR3 DNA is TGTGCCAGCAGCTTAGCACAGGGGTGGTCCAACTATGGCTACACCTTC. Translated: CASSLAQGWSNYGYTF. The chain is built from TRBV7-2 and TRBJ1-2; 7 bases fit TRBD1. V shed 0 bases, J shed 2 bases, and the junction held 6 bases outside the gene matches. CDR1 is SGHTA, CDR2 FQGNSA, per germline. This CDR3 spans 16 amino acids.

The J gene is TRBJ1-4, the V gene TRBV21-1. TRBV21-1 constitutes a pseudogene. The CDR3 is 17 residues long. Here the CDR3 DNA reads TGTGCCAGCAGCCCAAGGGAGGGGTGGTCAGCTAATGAAAAACTGTTTTTT. Translation gives CASSPREGWSANEKLFF.

The CDR3 loop is CASSTPIGQNNQPQHF. CDR3 nucleotide sequence: TGTGCCAGCAGTACCCCAATCGGACAGAACAATCAGCCCCAGCATTTT. The V call is TRBV28, the J call TRBJ1-5, with a tentative D call TRBD1 (6 bases). This CDR3 is 16 amino acids long. V was pared by 5 bases and J by 3 bases, with 17 bases between. Looked up from germline, CDR1 is MDHEN and CDR2 is SYDVKM.

The V gene is TRBV4-3, the J gene TRBJ2-7, with TRBD2 matching 7 bases. The J segment lost 1 base and the V segment lost 4 bases, leaving 7 bases of the junction unmatched. The germline CDR1 and CDR2 sequences are LGHNA and YSLEER. The CDR3 is 15 amino acids. DNA of the CDR3: TGCGCCAGCAGCCCCACCGGGACTACTTCCTACGAGCAGTACTTC. Translating gives CASSPTGTTSYEQYF.

The chain combines TRBV4-2 with TRBJ1-5, with D possibly matching TRBD1 (6 bases). V lost 0 bases to trimming and J lost 1 base, with 13 bases between them. CDR3 length equals 17 residues. Germline assignment: CDR1 LGHNA and CDR2 YNFKEQ. CDR3 protein: CASSQDSSRGSNQPQHF. CDR3 coding DNA: TGTGCCAGCAGCCAAGATAGCTCCAGGGGAAGCAATCAGCCCCAGCATTTT.

This clone was counted only a few times. The chain links TRBV2 to TRBJ1-5; a weak D match, TRBD1 (6 bases). Germline V CDR1 and CDR2: SNHLY, FYNNEI. Deletions cut 6 bases from V and 7 bases from J, with 10 bases between. The CDR3 consists of 12 residues. The CDR3 protein is CASRARGQPQHF. In nucleotides, the CDR3 is TGTGCCAGCAGAGCCAGGGGCCAGCCCCAGCATTTT.

This chain uses TRBV9 with TRBJ2-4, with TRBD2 as a possible D gene (7 bases). This CDR3 region has 15 residues. Trimming shortened V by 4 bases and J by 6 bases, and 17 bases separated the two germline ends. Germline V gene data show CDR1 as SGDLS and CDR2 as YYNGEE. Here the CDR3 reads CASSPSRGAGNIQYF. For the CDR3, the DNA is TGTGCCAGCAGCCCCTCTCGGGGGGCTGGAAACATTCAGTACTTC.

The CDR3 DNA sequence: TGTGCCAGCAGCTTACACAGGGTCAGGACTGGAAACACCATATATTTT. It is translated as CASSLHRVRTGNTIYF. The chain joins TRBV7-8 to TRBJ1-3; D is possibly TRBD1 (6 bases). CDR3 length: 16 residues. CDR1 is SGHVS and CDR2 is FQNEAQ in the germline V gene. Trimming took off 2 bases at V and 2 bases at J, with 13 bases between the two ends.

The rearrangement joins TRBV9 to TRBJ2-7, with 8 bases aligning to TRBD2. Germline assignment: CDR1 SGDLS and CDR2 YYNGEE. This CDR3 region has 15 residues. The J segment lost 4 bases and the V segment lost 0 bases, leaving 6 bases of the junction unmatched. Here the CDR3 reads CASSVAPGGAYEQYF. The DNA for the CDR3 is TGTGCCAGCAGCGTAGCCCCGGGGGGGGCGTACGAGCAGTACTTC.